The 9 T cell receptor beta chains below all came from one sample that was sequenced in a study of T cell responses to AZD1222 COVID-19 vaccine. The table came from immunoSEQ multiplex PCR; TCRdb's copy has only in-frame clones and leaves some out. The table has 150,000 to 180,000 clones, about 90% seen once; the top ten hold 5.5%. The sample in question was peripheral blood, obtained on day 0 of MenACWY control vaccination. These receptors originate from an adult in good health.

This chain links TRBV7-2 with TRBJ2-7; no definite D call. Germline lookup yields CDR1 SGHTA and CDR2 FQGNSA. V shed 5 bases and J shed 7 bases, with 15 bases lying between them. The CDR3 is 13 residues long. The CDR3 DNA reads as TGTGCCAGCAGCAGGCCCCCTCTACCGGAGCAGTACTTC. Protein sequence: CASSRPPLPEQYF.

The J gene is TRBJ1-2, the V gene TRBV6-5; 7 bases line up with TRBD1. The CDR3 has 15 amino acids. Trimming took 2 bases from V and 5 from J; bases not matched to a gene: 8. Germline CDR1 is MNHEY and CDR2 is SVGAGI. CDR3 protein: CASSYPQGVGYGYTF. In DNA, the CDR3 is TGTGCCAGCAGTTACCCCCAGGGGGTCGGGTATGGCTACACCTTC.

The rearrangement joins TRBV5-1 to TRBJ1-2; the D gene is possibly TRBD1 (6 bases). Germline values: CDR1 SGHRS, CDR2 YFSETQ. V shed 7 bases and J shed 0 bases, with 16 bases lying between them. This CDR3 has 15 amino acids. The CDR3 nucleotides are TGCGCCAGCTCTTTTCGGGGGCCGCCTAACTATGGCTACACCTTC. Translation gives CASSFRGPPNYGYTF.

This chain joins TRBV27 and TRBJ1-6; 11 bases fit TRBD1. The CDR3 is 16 residues long. V shed 3 bases, J shed 9 bases, and the junction held 7 bases outside the gene matches. Germline V gives CDR1 MNHEY, CDR2 SMNVEV (reference sequence). The CDR3 bases are TGTGCCAGCAGTTTCGATAGGGGGACAGGGGGTTCACCCCTCCACTTT. Translated, it gives CASSFDRGTGGSPLHF.

The CDR3 region has the DNA TGTGCCTGGAGTAGACAGGGCAATCAGCCCCAGCATTTT. Protein product: CAWSRQGNQPQHF. The rearrangement joins TRBV30 to TRBJ1-5, with a tentative D call TRBD1 (6 bases). V was cut by 2 bases and J by 2 bases, with 7 bases left in between. Germline CDR1 GTSNPN, CDR2 SVGIG (reference sequence). The CDR3 consists of 13 residues.

The rearrangement uses TRBV9 and TRBJ2-1; tentatively, D is TRBD1 or TRBD2 (6 bases each). The length of the CDR3 is 16 residues. Germline CDR1 reads SGDLS; CDR2 reads YYNGEE. Trimming cost V 3 bases and J 0 bases, with 13 bases left between them. This CDR3 reads CASSARGESSYNEQFF. In DNA form, the CDR3 reads TGTGCCAGCAGCGCGAGGGGGGAGAGCTCCTACAATGAGCAGTTCTTC.

The genes are TRBV19 and TRBJ1-6; 9 bases are a match to TRBD1. The CDR3 sequence is 16 residues long. V shed 3 bases and J 8 bases; nucleotides not matched to a gene: 8. The germline gives CDR1 LNHDA, CDR2 SQIVND (reference sequence). The CDR3 is CASSIPEQGAHSPLHF. The CDR3 nucleotides are TGTGCCAGTAGTATCCCGGAACAGGGGGCGCATTCACCCCTCCACTTT.

About this clone itself: The same CDR3 arises from other DNA sequences in this sample as well. The rearrangement joins TRBV19 to TRBJ2-1, with TRBD1 matching 7 bases. J lost 0 bases, V lost 6 bases, and 5 bases had no gene match. CDR1 and CDR2 (germline): LNHDA, SQIVND (reference sequence). The length of the CDR3 is 15 residues. The CDR3 loop is CASSPDRSSYNEQFF. The CDR3 DNA follows: TGTGCCAGTAGCCCGGACAGGAGCTCCTACAATGAGCAGTTCTTC.

J is TRBJ1-3 and V is TRBV10-3, with 7 bases lining up with TRBD1. The germline gives CDR1 ENHRY, CDR2 SYGVKD. There are 15 residues in the CDR3. Unmatched junction bases numbered 9, after V lost 10 bases and J lost 0 bases. The DNA for the CDR3 is TGTGCCACCTCGGCAGGGGGTGACTCTGGAAACACCATATATTTT. Protein product: CATSAGGDSGNTIYF.